The sequence of this TCR beta chain was determined in a study of blood T cell repertoires in COVID-19. Trimming stripped 4 bases from V and 0 bases from J, with 6 bases between. Germline CDR1 is GTSNPN and CDR2 is SVGIG (reference sequence). This CDR3 region has 12 residues. Original methodology: Amplification with reference gene primers provided the estimates of nucleated cell counts. TCRdb's copy holds only in-frame clones and misses some; the assay was immunoSEQ multiplex PCR. For V, J and clone size, that table is used; D and trimming come from the DNA. This table has fewer than 250,000 clones, around nine tenths appearing once.

This TCR came from a man aged 55 to 70 with acute or convalescent COVID-19. Sequencing was carried out using peripheral blood. V usage is TRBV30 and J usage is TRBJ1-1, with unresolved D. The CDR3 sequence is CAWTSMNTEAFF. The CDR3 DNA sequence: TGTGCCTGGACCAGTATGAACACTGAAGCTTTCTTT.